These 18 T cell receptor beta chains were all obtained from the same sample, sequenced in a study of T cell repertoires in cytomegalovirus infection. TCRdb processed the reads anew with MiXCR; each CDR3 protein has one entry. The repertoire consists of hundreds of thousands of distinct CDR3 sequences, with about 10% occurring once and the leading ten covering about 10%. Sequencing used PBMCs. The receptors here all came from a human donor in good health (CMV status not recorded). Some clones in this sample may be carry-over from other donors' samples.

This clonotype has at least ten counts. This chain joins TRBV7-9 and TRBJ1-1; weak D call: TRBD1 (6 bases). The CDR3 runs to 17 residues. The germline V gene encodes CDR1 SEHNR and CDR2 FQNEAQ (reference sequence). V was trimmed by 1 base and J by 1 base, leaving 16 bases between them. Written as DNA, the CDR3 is TGTGCCAGCAGCTTAGTTGGCCCGGGACACACGAACACTGAAGCTTTCTTT. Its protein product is CASSLVGPGHTNTEAFF. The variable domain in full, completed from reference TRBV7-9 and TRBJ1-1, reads DTGVSQNPRHKITKRGQNVTFRCDPISEHNRLYWYRQTLGQGPEFLTYFQNEAQLEKSRLLSDRFSAERPKGSFSTLEIQRTEQGDSAMYLCASSLVGPGHTNTEAFFGQGTRLTVV.

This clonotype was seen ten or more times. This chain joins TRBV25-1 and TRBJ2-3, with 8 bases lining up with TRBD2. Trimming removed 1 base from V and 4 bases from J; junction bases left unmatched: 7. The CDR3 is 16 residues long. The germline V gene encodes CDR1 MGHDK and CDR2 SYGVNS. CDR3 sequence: CASSEFSGRGSDTQYF. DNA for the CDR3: TGTGCCAGCAGTGAATTCAGCGGGAGAGGCTCAGATACGCAGTATTTT.

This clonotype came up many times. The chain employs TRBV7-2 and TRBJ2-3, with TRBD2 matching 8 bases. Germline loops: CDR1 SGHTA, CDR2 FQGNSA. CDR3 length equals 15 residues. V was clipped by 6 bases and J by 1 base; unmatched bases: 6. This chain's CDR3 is CASRSLAGRTDTQYF. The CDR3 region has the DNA TGTGCCAGCAGGTCCCTAGCGGGCCGCACAGATACGCAGTATTTT.

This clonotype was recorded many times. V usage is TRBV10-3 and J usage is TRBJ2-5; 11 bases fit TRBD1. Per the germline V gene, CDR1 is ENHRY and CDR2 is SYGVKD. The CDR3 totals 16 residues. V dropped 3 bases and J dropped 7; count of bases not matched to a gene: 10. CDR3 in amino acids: CAISELPGQGVTTQYF. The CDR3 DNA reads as TGTGCCATCAGTGAACTACCGGGACAGGGGGTAACGACCCAGTACTTC.

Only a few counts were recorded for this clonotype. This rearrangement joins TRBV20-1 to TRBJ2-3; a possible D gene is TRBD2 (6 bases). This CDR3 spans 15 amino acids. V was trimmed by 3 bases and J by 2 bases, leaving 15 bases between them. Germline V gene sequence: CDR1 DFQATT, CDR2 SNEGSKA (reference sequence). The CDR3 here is CSASTGLRDTDTQYF. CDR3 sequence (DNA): TGCAGTGCTAGTACGGGACTCCGGGACACAGATACGCAGTATTTT.

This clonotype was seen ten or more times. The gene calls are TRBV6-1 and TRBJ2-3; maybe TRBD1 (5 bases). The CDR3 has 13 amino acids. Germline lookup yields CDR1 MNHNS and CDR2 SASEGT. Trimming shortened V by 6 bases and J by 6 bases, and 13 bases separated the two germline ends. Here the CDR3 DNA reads TGTGCCAGCAGCCCCACGGACATCGATACGCAGTATTTT. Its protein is CASSPTDIDTQYF.

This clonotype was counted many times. The CDR3 DNA follows: TGTGCCAGCAGTTACCCCCGAATCCGGACAGGTCGGGATACGCAGTATTTT. This sequence encodes CASSYPRIRTGRDTQYF. This rearrangement joins TRBV6-6 to TRBJ2-3; the match to TRBD1 covers 7 bases. Germline assignment: CDR1 MNHNY and CDR2 SVGAGI (reference sequence). Germline trimming cut 2 bases from V and 6 bases from J; bases unmatched to any gene: 14. The CDR3 runs to 17 residues.

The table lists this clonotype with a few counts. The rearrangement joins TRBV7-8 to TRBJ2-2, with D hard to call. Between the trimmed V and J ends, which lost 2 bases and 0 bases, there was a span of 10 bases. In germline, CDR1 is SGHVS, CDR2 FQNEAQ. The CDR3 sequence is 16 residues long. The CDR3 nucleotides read TGTGCCAGCAGCTTAACCAGGCAACCGAACACCGGGGAGCTGTTTTTT. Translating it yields CASSLTRQPNTGELFF.

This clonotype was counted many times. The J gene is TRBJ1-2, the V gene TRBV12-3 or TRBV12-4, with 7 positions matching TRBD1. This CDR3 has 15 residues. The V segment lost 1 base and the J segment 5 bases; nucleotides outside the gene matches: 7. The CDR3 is CASSLGQGEWYGYTF. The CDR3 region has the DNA TGTGCCAGCAGTTTAGGGCAGGGGGAATGGTATGGCTACACCTTC.

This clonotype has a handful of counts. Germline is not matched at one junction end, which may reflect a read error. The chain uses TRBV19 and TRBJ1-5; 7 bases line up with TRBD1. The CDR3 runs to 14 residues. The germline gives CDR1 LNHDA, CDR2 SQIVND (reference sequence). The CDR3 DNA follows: TGTGCCAGTAGTGGTGTAGGGGGCAAGCAGCCCCAGCATTTT. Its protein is CASSGVGGKQPQHF.

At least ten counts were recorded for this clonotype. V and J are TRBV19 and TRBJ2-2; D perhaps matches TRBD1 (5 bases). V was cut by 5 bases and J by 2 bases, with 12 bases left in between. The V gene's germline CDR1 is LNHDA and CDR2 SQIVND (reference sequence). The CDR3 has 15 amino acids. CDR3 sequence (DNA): TGTGCCAGTAGTTGGGTGACAGCTAACACCGGGGAGCTGTTTTTT. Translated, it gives CASSWVTANTGELFF.

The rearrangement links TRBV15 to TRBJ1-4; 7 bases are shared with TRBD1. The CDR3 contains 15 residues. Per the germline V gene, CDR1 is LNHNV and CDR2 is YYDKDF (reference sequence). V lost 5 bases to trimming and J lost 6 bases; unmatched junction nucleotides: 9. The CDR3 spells CATSGVQGRYEKLFF. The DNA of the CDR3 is TGTGCCACCAGCGGGGTACAGGGGAGGTATGAAAAACTGTTTTTT. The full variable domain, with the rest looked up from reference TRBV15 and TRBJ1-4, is DAMVIQNPRYQVTQFGKPVTLSCSQTLNHNVMYWYQQKSSQAPKLLFHYYDKDFNNEADTPDNFQSRRPNTSFCFLDIRSPGLGDTAMYLCATSGVQGRYEKLFFGSGTQLSVL.

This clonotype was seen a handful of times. CDR3 residues: CASSLPLRNNEQFF. CDR3 coding DNA: TGTGCCAGCAGCCTACCCTTAAGAAACAATGAGCAGTTCTTC. The chain joins TRBV6-6 to TRBJ2-1; D gene uncertain. Trimming took 6 bases from V and 5 from J, leaving 14 bases between them. This CDR3 comprises 14 residues. From germline, CDR1 is MNHNY and CDR2 SVGAGI (reference sequence).

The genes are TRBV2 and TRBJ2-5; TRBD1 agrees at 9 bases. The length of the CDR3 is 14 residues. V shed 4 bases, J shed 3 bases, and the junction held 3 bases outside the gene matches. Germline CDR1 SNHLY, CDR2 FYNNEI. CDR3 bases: TGTGCCAGCAGTGGAGACAGGGGGGAAGAGACCCAGTACTTC. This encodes CASSGDRGEETQYF.

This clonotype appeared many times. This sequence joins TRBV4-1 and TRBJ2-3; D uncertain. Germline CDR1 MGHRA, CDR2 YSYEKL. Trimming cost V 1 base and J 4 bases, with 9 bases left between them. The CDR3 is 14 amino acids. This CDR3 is CASSQAGDPDTQYF. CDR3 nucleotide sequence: TGCGCCAGCAGCCAAGCCGGCGATCCAGATACGCAGTATTTT.

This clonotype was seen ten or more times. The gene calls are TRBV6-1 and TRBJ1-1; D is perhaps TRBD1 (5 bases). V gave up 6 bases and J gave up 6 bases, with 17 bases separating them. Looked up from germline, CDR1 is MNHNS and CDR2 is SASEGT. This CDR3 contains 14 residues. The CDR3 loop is CASRAAAGTPEAFF. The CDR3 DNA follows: TGTGCCAGCAGGGCAGCAGCAGGGACCCCTGAAGCTTTCTTT.

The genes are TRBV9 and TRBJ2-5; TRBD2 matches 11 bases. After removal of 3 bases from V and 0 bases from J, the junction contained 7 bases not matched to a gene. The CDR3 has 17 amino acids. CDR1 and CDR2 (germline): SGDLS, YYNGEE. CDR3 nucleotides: TGTGCCAGCAGCGCTCGGCCTAGCGGGGGGTACCAAGAGACCCAGTACTTC. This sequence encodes CASSARPSGGYQETQYF.

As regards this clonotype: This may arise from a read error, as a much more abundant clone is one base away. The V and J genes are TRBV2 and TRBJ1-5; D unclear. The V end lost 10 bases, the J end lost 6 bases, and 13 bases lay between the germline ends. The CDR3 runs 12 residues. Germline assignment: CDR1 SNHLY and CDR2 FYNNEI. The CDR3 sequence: CANASSGQPQHF. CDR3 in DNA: TGTGCCAATGCTTCATCGGGTCAGCCCCAGCATTTT.